These 24 T cell receptor beta chains came from one sample sequenced in a study of OX40 agonist ivuxolimab in advanced cancers. Some clones are missing from TCRdb's copy, which holds only in-frame ones; the method was immunoSEQ multiplex PCR. This table has some 80,000 clones, around 91% appearing once. The starting material was CD4+ or CD8+ T cells sorted from blood, obtained in a trial of the OX40 agonist ivuxolimab. Every receptor here comes from an adult with an advanced solid tumor such as melanoma, head and neck, liver or kidney cancer.

The chain combines TRBV10-3 with TRBJ2-5; 7 bases are a match to TRBD1. Germline-derived CDR1 and CDR2 are ENHRY and SYGVKD. The CDR3 has 12 residues. Trimming removed 10 bases from V and 3 bases from J; junction bases left unmatched: 5. CDR3 bases: TGTGCCACCGCTGGACAGGAAGAGACCCAGTACTTC. This encodes CATAGQEETQYF.

V gene TRBV10-2 combines with J gene TRBJ1-5; TRBD1 aligns across 9 bases. Germline CDR1 reads WSHSY; CDR2 reads SAAADI. This CDR3 contains 15 residues. Trimming at V came to 3 bases and at J to 4 bases, leaving 4 bases not matched to a gene. CDR3 in DNA: TGCGCCAGCAGTGATCTAGGGACAGGGAATCAGCCCCAGCATTTT. Its translation is CASSDLGTGNQPQHF.

This clone was seen a handful of times. The rearrangement uses TRBV29-1 and TRBJ1-1; 10 bases agree with TRBD1. From germline, CDR1 is SQVTM and CDR2 ANQGSEA. V was pared by 7 bases and J by 4 bases, with 6 bases of the junction left unmatched. This CDR3 is built from 13 residues. This CDR3 is CSAMDRGSTEAFF. The CDR3 coding sequence is TGCAGCGCCATGGACAGGGGGAGCACTGAAGCTTTCTTT.

The count of this clone is one. CDR3: CASSSQGQVRFSGANVLTF. CDR3 in DNA: TGTGCCAGCAGCTCCCAAGGACAGGTCCGCTTCTCTGGGGCCAACGTCCTGACTTTC. The rearrangement joins TRBV9 to TRBJ2-6; 7 nucleotides line up with TRBD1. Germline V CDR1 and CDR2: SGDLS, YYNGEE. V trimming: 4 bases; J trimming: 0 bases; junction bases outside the gene matches: 13. CDR3 length equals 19 residues.

The rearrangement joins TRBV10-1 to TRBJ2-1, with D possibly being TRBD1 or TRBD2 (6 bases each). Germline V gene data show CDR1 as WNHNN and CDR2 as SYGVQD (reference sequence). Trimming pared 1 base from V and 5 bases from J, leaving 12 bases between. This CDR3 has 15 amino acids. CDR3 protein: CASSELGGKDNEQFF. In DNA form, the CDR3 reads TGCGCCAGCAGTGAGTTAGGGGGGAAGGACAATGAGCAGTTCTTC.

The chain is built from TRBV10-1 and TRBJ2-1, with D perhaps TRBD1 or TRBD2 (6 bases each). The germline V gene has CDR1 WNHNN and CDR2 SYGVQD (reference sequence). V shed 4 bases and J shed 4 bases, with 14 bases lying between them. The CDR3 has 15 residues. CDR3 loop: CASSGGLAQYNEQFF. Written as DNA, the CDR3 is TGCGCCAGCAGTGGGGGGCTAGCGCAGTACAATGAGCAGTTCTTC.

This clone has more than one count but fewer than ten. The V gene is TRBV15, the J gene TRBJ1-4; 9 positions agree with TRBD1. The germline V gene encodes CDR1 LNHNV and CDR2 YYDKDF (reference sequence). This CDR3 contains 16 residues. V was clipped by 5 bases and J by 2 bases; unmatched bases: 6. This chain's CDR3 is CATSLGQGATNEKLFF. CDR3 bases: TGTGCCACCAGCTTGGGACAGGGTGCCACTAATGAAAAACTGTTTTTT.

This clone was seen only once. The J gene is TRBJ2-3, the V gene TRBV11-3, with unresolved D. Trimming took off 5 bases at V and 0 bases at J, with 3 bases between the two ends. Germline-derived CDR1 and CDR2 are SGHNT and YENEEA. The CDR3 extends over 12 amino acids. The CDR3 nucleotides read TGTGCCAGCAGCCCGAGCACAGATACGCAGTATTTT. This sequence encodes CASSPSTDTQYF.

DNA for the CDR3: TGTGCCAGCGGTCCAAGGTGGGGGGAGGGATACAATGAGCAGTTCTTC. This translates into CASGPRWGEGYNEQFF. This chain uses TRBV7-8 with TRBJ2-1, with 7 positions matching TRBD2. J was trimmed by 4 bases and V by 8 bases; bases with no gene match: 14. CDR1 SGHVS and CDR2 FQNEAQ come from the germline V gene. This CDR3 region has 16 residues.

The chain joins TRBV28 to TRBJ1-1, with unresolved D. Germline assignment: CDR1 MDHEN and CDR2 SYDVKM. This CDR3 is 14 amino acids long. Between the trimmed V and J ends, which lost 3 bases and 2 bases, there was a span of 10 bases. The CDR3 protein is CASSFRRVNTEAFF. The CDR3 coding sequence is TGTGCCAGCAGTTTCAGACGGGTTAACACTGAAGCTTTCTTT. The whole variable domain, filled in from reference TRBV28 and TRBJ1-1, reads DVKVTQSSRYLVKRTGEKVFLECVQDMDHENMFWYRQDPGLGLRLIYFSYDVKMKEKGDIPEGYSVSREKKERFSLILESASTNQTSMYLCASSFRRVNTEAFFGQGTRLTVV.

The CDR3 sequence is CASGQGIYEQYF. As DNA, the CDR3 is TGTGCCAGCGGACAGGGGATCTACGAGCAGTACTTC. The gene calls are TRBV14 and TRBJ2-7; TRBD1 agrees at 9 bases. The germline V gene has CDR1 SGHDN and CDR2 FVKESK. With V trimmed by 8 bases and J by 3 bases, 2 bases remained unmatched. This CDR3 comprises 12 residues.

The chain couples TRBV5-1 to TRBJ1-6; possible D gene TRBD1, 6 bases. The CDR3 extends over 16 amino acids. V was clipped by 0 bases and J by 9 bases, with 16 bases between them. CDR1 is SGHRS, CDR2 YFSETQ, per germline. The CDR3 sequence is CASSLGYRLTGSPLHF. The CDR3 DNA follows: TGCGCCAGCAGCTTGGGGTACCGGCTGACAGGTTCACCCCTCCACTTT.

The V and J genes are TRBV5-4 and TRBJ2-7; D tentatively reads TRBD1 or TRBD2 (5 bases each). Per the germline V gene, CDR1 is SGHNT and CDR2 is YYREEE (reference sequence). The CDR3 extends over 15 amino acids. V dropped 3 bases and J dropped 0 bases, with 13 bases sitting between them. CDR3 in amino acids: CASSWGSPPSYEQYF. As DNA, the CDR3 is TGTGCCAGCAGCTGGGGGAGCCCTCCCTCCTACGAGCAGTACTTC.

This chain uses TRBV5-1 with TRBJ2-5, with TRBD2 identical over 7 bases. The V gene end was trimmed by 2 bases and the J gene end by 1 base; junction bases not matched to a gene: 11. CDR1 is SGHRS, CDR2 YFSETQ, per germline. There are 17 residues in the CDR3. CDR3: CASSLGLAVLAQETQYF. Written as DNA, the CDR3 is TGCGCCAGCAGCTTAGGGCTAGCGGTCCTGGCCCAAGAGACCCAGTACTTC.

In DNA, the CDR3 is TGTGCCACCGGACGCCGGGACAGGGGAGAAAATGAGCAGTTCTTC. It yields the protein CATGRRDRGENEQFF. The rearrangement uses TRBV15 and TRBJ2-1, with 10 bases that match TRBD1. The V and J ends lost 8 bases and 7 bases, in that order; junction bases with no gene match: 11. The germline V gene encodes CDR1 LNHNV and CDR2 YYDKDF (reference sequence). The CDR3 runs to 15 residues. Drawing the rest from reference TRBV15 and TRBJ2-1, the complete variable domain is DAMVIQNPRYQVTQFGKPVTLSCSQTLNHNVMYWYQQKSSQAPKLLFHYYDKDFNNEADTPDNFQSRRPNTSFCFLDIRSPGLGDTAMYLCATGRRDRGENEQFFGPGTRLTVL.

In its sample, this clone was seen a few times. Other DNA sequences in the same sample also yield this CDR3. The CDR3 nucleotides read TGTGCCAGCTCACCACCGGCTAGCGGTTACAATGAGCAGTTCTTC. Amino acid sequence: CASSPPASGYNEQFF. The chain combines TRBV18 with TRBJ2-1; 7 positions match TRBD2. This CDR3 has 15 residues. The V and J ends lost 0 bases and 4 bases, in that order; junction bases with no gene match: 3. Germline CDR1 is KGHSH and CDR2 is LQKENI. Variable domain in full (rest from reference TRBV18 and TRBJ2-1): NAGVMQNPRHLVRRRGQEARLRCSPMKGHSHVYWYRQLPEEGLKFMVYLQKENIIDESGMPKERFSAEFPKEGPSILRIQQVVRGDSAAYFCASSPPASGYNEQFFGPGTRLTVL.

The chain carries TRBV7-2 and TRBJ2-7, with D unclear. This CDR3 is 13 amino acids long. Germline loops: CDR1 SGHTA, CDR2 FQGNSA. Trimming took off 0 bases at V and 2 bases at J, with 5 bases between the two ends. CDR3 protein: CASSLADAYEQYF. For the CDR3, the DNA is TGTGCCAGCAGCTTAGCTGACGCCTACGAGCAGTACTTC. The full variable domain, in which reference TRBV7-2 and TRBJ2-7 provide the parts outside the CDR3, is GAGVSQSPSNKVTEKGKDVELRCDPISGHTALYWYRQSLGQGLEFLIYFQGNSAPDKSGLPSDRFSAERTGGSVSTLTIQRTQQEDSAVYLCASSLADAYEQYFGPGTRLTVT.

V is TRBV14 and J is TRBJ2-1; TRBD2 agrees at 11 bases. The V and J ends lost 3 bases and 6 bases, in that order; junction bases with no gene match: 4. CDR1 is SGHDN and CDR2 is FVKESK in the germline V gene. This CDR3 comprises 15 residues. Here the CDR3 reads CASSQALAGGNEQFF. The CDR3 nucleotides are TGTGCCAGCAGCCAGGCTCTAGCGGGAGGCAATGAGCAGTTCTTC. The complete variable domain, with remaining parts taken from reference TRBV14 and TRBJ2-1, reads EAGVTQFPSHSVIEKGQTVTLRCDPISGHDNLYWYRRVMGKEIKFLLHFVKESKQDESGMPNNRFLAERTGGTYSTLKVQPAELEDSGVYFCASSQALAGGNEQFFGPGTRLTVL.

The J gene is TRBJ2-5, the V gene TRBV5-1, with 11 nucleotides matching TRBD1. Germline loops: CDR1 SGHRS, CDR2 YFSETQ. Losses at the gene ends were 2 bases for V and 5 bases for J; bases not matched to a gene: 5. The CDR3 is made up of 15 amino acids. The CDR3 DNA is TGCGCCAGCAGCTTTGGGACAGGGGGTCATGAGACCCAGTACTTC. Translation: CASSFGTGGHETQYF.

CDR3 nucleotides: TGTGCCAGCAGTGAAGAACGGGGGGCGGTGGTTGGCTACACCTTC. Encoded protein: CASSEERGAVVGYTF. V is TRBV2 and J is TRBJ1-2; D might be TRBD1 (6 bases). The germline CDR1 and CDR2 sequences are SNHLY and FYNNEI. The CDR3 consists of 15 residues. Between the trimmed V and J ends, which lost 1 base and 7 bases, there was a span of 16 bases.

The chain employs TRBV5-1 and TRBJ2-2; a possible D gene is TRBD1 (6 bases). Germline V gives CDR1 SGHRS, CDR2 YFSETQ. The V end lost 4 bases, the J end lost 3 bases, and 13 bases lay between the germline ends. CDR3 length: 15 residues. CDR3 in DNA: TGCGCCAGCAGCCAAGGGGGAGATTACACCGGGGAGCTGTTTTTT. Its translation is CASSQGGDYTGELFF.

CDR3 residues: CASSLLGSNQPQHF. CDR3 nucleotide sequence: TGTGCCAGCAGTTTACTGGGTAGCAATCAGCCCCAGCATTTT. V is TRBV27 and J is TRBJ1-5, with D unresolved. Trimming pared 2 bases from V and 0 bases from J, leaving 5 bases between. This CDR3 is 14 amino acids long. Germline V gives CDR1 MNHEY, CDR2 SMNVEV (reference sequence).

This clone appeared a few times. This chain connects TRBV30 to TRBJ1-1; D is unclear. The V end was cut by 2 bases, the J end by 5 bases, with 15 bases between. This CDR3 has 14 amino acids. In germline, CDR1 is GTSNPN, CDR2 SVGIG (reference sequence). The CDR3 reads CAWSLGMGRTEAFF. The CDR3 coding sequence is TGTGCCTGGAGTCTTGGGATGGGGAGGACTGAAGCTTTCTTT.

V usage is TRBV27 and J usage is TRBJ2-1, with D unclear. Trimming left V 3 bases short and J 0 bases short, with 9 bases between. Germline V CDR1 and CDR2: MNHEY, SMNVEV (reference sequence). CDR3 length equals 15 residues. The CDR3 region is CASSFLTSSYNEQFF. CDR3 DNA: TGTGCCAGCAGTTTTCTTACGAGCTCCTACAATGAGCAGTTCTTC.